These T cell receptor beta chains were read from a single sample in a study of cytomegalovirus exposure and HLA in healthy donors. Method: immunoSEQ multiplex PCR; TCRdb's copy keeps in-frame clones and lacks some. The table includes 30,000 to 35,000 clones, roughly 82% detected once. Sequenced: PBMCs. These receptors all stem from a young woman in good health and CMV-seronegative. The CDR3 runs from the conserved cysteine through the conserved F or W. A D gene is named only where the DNA matches it firmly. For some rows the clone size is stated as once, few or many, or as a class when expanded; others skip it.

v_call: TRBV19
j_call: TRBJ1-5
clone_size: few
d_call: -
cdr3_nt: TGTGCCAGTAGTTCCTCAATCCAGGGGTCGAGAGCCCAGCATTTT
cdr3_aa: CASSSSIQGSRAQHF

v_call: TRBV5-6
j_call: TRBJ2-5
clone_size: -
d_call: TRBD2
cdr3_nt: TGTGCCAGCAGCTTGCGTGCGGGGGGGCCCGAGACCCAGTACTTC
cdr3_aa: CASSLRAGGPETQYF

v_call: TRBV19
j_call: TRBJ2-5
clone_size: -
d_call: TRBD2
cdr3_nt: TGTGCCAGTAGTATCGGGGCTAGCGGAGAGACCCAGTACTTC
cdr3_aa: CASSIGASGETQYF

v_call: TRBV5-1
j_call: TRBJ2-1
clone_size: -
d_call: TRBD2
cdr3_nt: TGCGCCAGCAGCTTTGAGGGAGGGCCTTATGAGCAGTTCTTC
cdr3_aa: CASSFEGGPYEQFF

v_call: TRBV4-3
j_call: TRBJ1-1
clone_size: few
d_call: TRBD1
cdr3_nt: TGCGCCAGCAGCCAAGATCTGGGACAGACTGAAGCTTTCTTT
cdr3_aa: CASSQDLGQTEAFF

v_call: TRBV28
j_call: TRBJ1-2
clone_size: -
d_call: -
cdr3_nt: TGTGCCAGCGATGAGGGAACTTTCTATGGCTACACCTTC
cdr3_aa: CASDEGTFYGYTF

v_call: TRBV11-2
j_call: TRBJ2-5
clone_size: -
d_call: -
cdr3_nt: TGTGCCAGCAGCTTAGCGGCCGCCACAGGGGAGACCCAGTACTTC
cdr3_aa: CASSLAAATGETQYF

v_call: TRBV5-1
j_call: TRBJ2-7
clone_size: -
d_call: -
cdr3_nt: TGCGCCAGCAGCACTACTCCTCCCCTAGGCGAGCAGTACTTC
cdr3_aa: CASSTTPPLGEQYF

v_call: TRBV6-5
j_call: TRBJ2-7
clone_size: -
d_call: TRBD2
cdr3_nt: TGTGCCAGCAGTTACGGTTCTAGCGGGAGCTACGAGCAGTACTTC
cdr3_aa: CASSYGSSGSYEQYF

v_call: TRBV10-3
j_call: TRBJ2-6
clone_size: -
d_call: -
cdr3_nt: TGTGCCATCAGTGAGGGGCTGTTGCAGGGACTCTCTGGGGCCAACGTCCTGACTTTC
cdr3_aa: CAISEGLLQGLSGANVLTF

v_call: TRBV30
j_call: TRBJ2-7
clone_size: -
d_call: -
cdr3_nt: TGTGCCTGGAGTGTCTCGTATGCCTACGAGCAGTACTTC
cdr3_aa: CAWSVSYAYEQYF

v_call: TRBV7-2
j_call: TRBJ2-1
clone_size: -
d_call: TRBD1
cdr3_nt: TGTGCCAGCAGCTTAGGGACAGGGGGAGCCTACAATGAGCAGTTCTTC
cdr3_aa: CASSLGTGGAYNEQFF

v_call: TRBV6-1
j_call: TRBJ2-7
clone_size: -
d_call: -
cdr3_nt: TGTGCCAGCAGTGAAGGACAGGGAGGCTTCGACGAGCAGTACTTC
cdr3_aa: CASSEGQGGFDEQYF